The 21 T cell receptor beta chains below all came from one sample that was sequenced in a study of blood T cell repertoires in COVID-19 (dated by TCRdb to about 2020). The library was generated by the immunoSEQ multiplex PCR assay. The clones in this table, taken by TCRdb from immuneACCESS, are in-frame only. Not every clone is retained; where verified, under half of the shortfall comes from an unresolved V gene, and the cause of the rest is unknown. The sample contains about 200,000 clones, approximately 87% of them found a single time. Jointly, the top ten make up 15% to 20% of the sample. Input material: peripheral blood. The receptor set was obtained from a person aged 70 to 80 with COVID-19, enrolled during active disease.

The chain combines TRBV19 with TRBJ1-1, with D possibly matching TRBD1 (6 bases). This CDR3 has 12 amino acids. In germline, CDR1 is LNHDA, CDR2 SQIVND (reference sequence). V dropped 3 bases and J dropped 10 bases, with 12 bases sitting between them. The CDR3 DNA is TGTGCCAGTAGTATGACCGGACAGAGAGCTTTCTTT. Amino acids: CASSMTGQRAFF. Together with reference TRBV19 and TRBJ1-1, the CDR3 gives the full variable domain: DGGITQSPKYLFRKEGQNVTLSCEQNLNHDAMYWYRQDPGQGLRLIYYSQIVNDFQKGDIAEGYSVSREKKESFPLTVTSAQKNPTAFYLCASSMTGQRAFFGQGTRLTVV.

The chain couples TRBV30 to TRBJ1-2; 7 bases line up with TRBD1. V shed 2 bases and J 8 bases; nucleotides not matched to a gene: 5. CDR3 length: 12 amino acids. Germline V gene data show CDR1 as GTSNPN and CDR2 as SVGIG (reference sequence). CDR3 in amino acids: CAWSTRTGGYTF. In nucleotides, the CDR3 is TGTGCCTGGAGTACTAGGACAGGAGGCTACACCTTC.

The V gene is TRBV5-1, the J gene TRBJ2-7; tentatively, D is TRBD1 (6 bases). This CDR3 spans 13 amino acids. Trimming took off 4 bases at V and 0 bases at J, with 8 bases between the two ends. The germline V gene has CDR1 SGHRS and CDR2 YFSETQ. The CDR3 reads CASSGTSSYEQYF. In nucleotides, the CDR3 is TGCGCCAGCAGCGGGACATCCTCCTACGAGCAGTACTTC.

This clone was counted once. This chain uses TRBV7-2 with TRBJ2-7; the match to TRBD2 covers 10 bases. CDR3 length: 13 residues. Germline values: CDR1 SGHTA, CDR2 FQGNSA. The V gene end was trimmed by 3 bases and the J gene end by 5 bases; junction bases not matched to a gene: 1. CDR3 sequence reads: CASSFLAGDEQYF. DNA of the CDR3: TGTGCCAGCAGCTTCCTAGCGGGAGACGAGCAGTACTTC.

V gene TRBV7-8 combines with J gene TRBJ2-7; TRBD2 aligns across 12 bases. The V segment lost 5 bases and the J segment 4 bases; nucleotides outside the gene matches: 6. The CDR3 runs to 15 residues. The V gene's germline CDR1 is SGHVS and CDR2 FQNEAQ. The CDR3 region is CASSPLTSGRYEQYF. CDR3 sequence (DNA): TGTGCCAGCAGCCCCCTGACTAGCGGGAGATACGAGCAGTACTTC.

The genes are TRBV28 and TRBJ1-5; TRBD1 agrees at 9 bases. Germline CDR1 and CDR2: MDHEN and SYDVKM. The CDR3 sequence is 15 residues long. J lost 6 bases, V lost 5 bases, and 8 bases had no gene match. The CDR3 spells CASSHGGQGSQPQHF. CDR3 bases: TGTGCCAGCAGTCATGGGGGACAGGGCTCTCAGCCCCAGCATTTT.

This clone was observed a single time. The CDR3 loop is CASSVRAGGYGYTF. The CDR3 DNA is TGTGCCAGCAGCGTTAGGGCGGGGGGCTATGGCTACACCTTC. This chain uses TRBV9 with TRBJ1-2, with a possible D match to TRBD1 (5 bases). The V end lost 2 bases, the J end lost 4 bases, and 12 bases lay between the germline ends. Germline values: CDR1 SGDLS, CDR2 YYNGEE. The length of the CDR3 is 14 residues.

The chain is built from TRBV12-3 or TRBV12-4 and TRBJ2-3, with 7 bases identical to TRBD1. J gave up 3 bases and V 7 bases, and 4 bases lay outside the gene matches. The CDR3 is 13 residues long. CDR3 DNA: TGTGCCAGCACCCTCAGGGGGACAGATACGCAGTATTTT. Amino acids: CASTLRGTDTQYF.

The table lists this clone with a few counts. The chain combines TRBV5-1 with TRBJ1-1; weak D call: TRBD1 (5 bases). The CDR3 is made up of 15 amino acids. The germline V and J ends were trimmed by 4 bases and 0 bases, with 13 bases remaining between them. Germline values: CDR1 SGHRS, CDR2 YFSETQ. The CDR3 spells CASSLEGQLNTEAFF. The CDR3 DNA is TGCGCCAGCAGCCTGGAGGGGCAGCTGAACACTGAAGCTTTCTTT.

This clone was recorded only once. The gene calls are TRBV6-6 and TRBJ1-5; 9 bases are shared with TRBD1. CDR1 is MNHNY and CDR2 is SVGAGI in the germline V gene (reference sequence). CDR3 length: 16 residues. V shed 7 bases and J 1 base; nucleotides not matched to a gene: 8. CDR3 amino acids: CASTFTGQGSNQPQHF. CDR3 nucleotide sequence: TGTGCCAGCACTTTTACTGGACAGGGGAGCAATCAGCCCCAGCATTTT.

V usage is TRBV9 and J usage is TRBJ1-2; 8 positions agree with TRBD1. CDR3 length: 16 residues. After removal of 0 bases from V and 4 bases from J, the junction contained 8 bases not matched to a gene. Germline loops: CDR1 SGDLS, CDR2 YYNGEE. This CDR3 reads CASSVALAGGGYGYTF. The CDR3 DNA sequence: TGTGCCAGCAGCGTAGCTTTGGCAGGGGGCGGCTATGGCTACACCTTC.

The V call is TRBV7-2, the J call TRBJ2-3; 16 bases map to TRBD2. With 1 base clipped from V and 4 bases from J, the junction kept 2 bases outside the gene matches. Germline V lookup: CDR1 SGHTA, CDR2 FQGNSA. The CDR3 extends over 17 amino acids. The CDR3 DNA follows: TGTGCCAGCAGCTTAGTTGGGACTAGCGGGGGGGCAGATACGCAGTATTTT. It specifies CASSLVGTSGGADTQYF.

This chain connects TRBV28 to TRBJ1-5, with 9 positions matching TRBD1. CDR3 size: 17 residues. From germline, CDR1 is MDHEN and CDR2 SYDVKM. The J segment lost 8 bases and the V segment lost 6 bases, leaving 17 bases of the junction unmatched. The CDR3 protein is CASSTEPGQGARKPQHF. In nucleotides, the CDR3 is TGTGCCAGCAGCACAGAACCGGGACAGGGCGCAAGGAAGCCCCAGCATTTT. Full variable domain (outside the CDR3, taken from reference TRBV28 and TRBJ1-5): DVKVTQSSRYLVKRTGEKVFLECVQDMDHENMFWYRQDPGLGLRLIYFSYDVKMKEKGDIPEGYSVSREKKERFSLILESASTNQTSMYLCASSTEPGQGARKPQHFGDGTRLSIL.

CDR3 sequence (DNA): TGCAGTGCTAGTCACCCCTCAAACCGACAGGGGGCCATGAGACAGCCCCAGCATTTT. Translation: CSASHPSNRQGAMRQPQHF. The chain has TRBV20-1 and TRBJ1-5; 10 nucleotides align to TRBD1. The trim removed 3 bases at V and 7 bases at J, leaving 21 bases unmatched. Germline loops: CDR1 DFQATT, CDR2 SNEGSKA (reference sequence). The CDR3 runs to 19 residues.

The chain has TRBV12-3 or TRBV12-4 and TRBJ2-3; D is unclear. Trimming left V 3 bases short and J 1 base short, with 5 bases between. The CDR3 is made up of 13 amino acids. The CDR3 coding sequence is TGTGCCAGCAGTTTTCGGGGCACAGATACGCAGTATTTT. This translates into CASSFRGTDTQYF.

This clone was observed once. V is TRBV3-1 (or the pseudogene TRBV3-2) and J is TRBJ1-3; TRBD1 agrees at 10 bases. Germline-derived CDR1 and CDR2 are LGHDT and YNNKEL (reference sequence). Trimming at V came to 0 bases and at J to 4 bases, leaving 6 bases not matched to a gene. The CDR3 has 17 amino acids. This CDR3 is CASSQDRTGGRGNTIYF. The DNA for the CDR3 is TGTGCCAGCAGCCAAGATCGGACAGGGGGTAGGGGAAACACCATATATTTT.

This clone appeared a single time. The V call is TRBV23-1, the J call TRBJ2-1, with TRBD2 identical over 14 bases. TRBV23-1 has ORF status, its function being uncertain. The CDR3 has 21 amino acids. Trimming at V came to 0 bases and at J to 5 bases, leaving 15 bases not matched to a gene. Written as DNA, the CDR3 is TGCGCCAGCAGTCAATCAGGGGGCCGGACTAGCGGGAGGAGAGGGGACAATGAGCAGTTCTTC. It specifies CASSQSGGRTSGRRGDNEQFF.

This chain joins TRBV6-5 and TRBJ1-2, with 9 positions matching TRBD1. Germline V gene lookup returns CDR1 MNHEY and CDR2 SVGAGI. The CDR3 loop spans 16 amino acids. The ends lost 0 bases at V and 1 base at J; junction bases unmatched: 3. The CDR3 nucleotides read TGTGCCAGCAGTTACTCGGGGACAGGGTTTAACTATGGCTACACCTTC. Encoded protein: CASSYSGTGFNYGYTF.

In regard to this clone: This may be a read error, as it is one base from a much larger clone. This same CDR3 is encoded by further DNA sequences in the sample. The chain couples TRBV6-6 to TRBJ1-4; D is unresolved. The ends were cut back, 8 bases at V and 7 bases at J, with 14 bases in the middle. The germline V gene encodes CDR1 MNHNY and CDR2 SVGAGI (reference sequence). This CDR3 region has 13 residues. The CDR3 sequence is CASLRGSGEKLFF. The CDR3 region has the DNA TGTGCCAGCCTCAGAGGTTCCGGTGAAAAACTGTTTTTT.

The rearrangement uses TRBV4-1 and TRBJ1-6; 7 bases fit TRBD1. Trimming took 3 bases from V and 9 from J; bases not matched to a gene: 8. CDR1 and CDR2 from the germline V gene are MGHRA and YSYEKL. CDR3 size: 15 residues. The CDR3 sequence: CASSQEGATSSPLHF. CDR3 nucleotides: TGCGCCAGCAGCCAGGAGGGGGCTACTAGTTCACCCCTCCACTTT.

This clone was counted once. The CDR3 protein is CSVGLAGNNEQFF. CDR3 nucleotides: TGCAGCGTTGGTCTAGCGGGAAACAATGAGCAGTTCTTC. The rearrangement links TRBV29-1 to TRBJ2-1; TRBD2 matches 9 bases. Germline loops: CDR1 SQVTM, CDR2 ANQGSEA. The trim removed 4 bases at V and 5 bases at J, leaving 3 bases unmatched. This CDR3 contains 13 residues.